This T cell receptor beta chain derives from a study of blood T cell repertoires in COVID-19 (TCRdb year 2020). The study in broad terms: Samples from collaborators originated in the United States, Italy and Spain and spanned both the acute and convalescent phases of COVID-19. The material from the prospective study consisted of cDNA or gDNA derived from T cells, B-cell-depleted T cells, or PBMCs. Subjects who had been exposed to COVID-19, were actively infected with it, or had recovered from it provided the deeply sampled blood TCRbeta repertoires that made up the dataset. A freely available public database, intended as a resource for researchers studying the immune response to SARS-CoV-2, is where the repertoires were released. The samples were drawn from two sources: the first 160 participants of the ongoing ImmuneRACE study, and 1,200 or so subjects contributed by 6 global collaborators. Nearly every sample came with metadata listing a de-identified subject ID, COVID-19 status, age in years and sex. Where available, HLA class I and class II types were taken from metadata supplied by the sample provider and were not determined by assay-based typing.

The collaborating institutions used their own protocols to collect whole blood in K2EDTA tubes. Collaborator samples were shipped for TCRbeta analysis as frozen whole blood, isolated PBMCs, or DNA extracted from either sample type. A word on this clone: Its recognized antigen is unknown. No per-base quality is available; no much larger clone lies one base away.

TCRbeta CDR3 regions were amplified from genomic DNA using the immunoSEQ Assay, a bias-controlled multiplex PCR. The published analysis was carried out like this. Nucleated cell counts per sample were estimated from amplification of reference gene primers within the assay. To quantify the absolute abundance of each unique TCRbeta CDR3 rearrangement, sequence reads were collapsed and filtered. For each sample, productive Simpson clonality was calculated as the square root of Simpson's diversity index across productive rearrangements. TCRdb obtained this table from immuneACCESS and retained in-frame rearrangements with V and J assigned. These tables miss some clones; where compared with another copy, unresolved V genes account for less than half of the shortfall, and the remainder is unexplained. That table is the source of V, J and clone size, and D and trimming were worked out from the DNA. The sample includes roughly 62,000 clones, with around 87% observed a single time. The top ten clonotypes cover around a tenth of the sample.

From the cysteine through the phenylalanine, the CDR3 covers 16 amino acids. Only the CDR3 DNA stays, 48 bases, in frame from base 1. CDR1 and CDR2 (SGHRS, YFSETQ) derive from the germline V gene. V has 1 base trimmed and J has 5 bases trimmed; junction bases matching no gene number 9. Results the study describes overall, beyond this receptor: Clinical and demographic metadata were provided uncurated, with the amount varying by source and participant.

Recombination linked TRBV5-1 to TRBJ2-7, with 10 bases matching TRBD1. The clonotype was recovered from a human donor with acute or convalescent COVID-19. The donor label of this sample is uncertain. Sequencing was carried out using peripheral blood. The CDR3 protein sequence reads: CASSLSPTGGEDEQYF. The sequenced DNA: TGCGCCAGCAGCTTGTCCCCGACAGGGGGCGAGGACGAGCAGTACTTC.